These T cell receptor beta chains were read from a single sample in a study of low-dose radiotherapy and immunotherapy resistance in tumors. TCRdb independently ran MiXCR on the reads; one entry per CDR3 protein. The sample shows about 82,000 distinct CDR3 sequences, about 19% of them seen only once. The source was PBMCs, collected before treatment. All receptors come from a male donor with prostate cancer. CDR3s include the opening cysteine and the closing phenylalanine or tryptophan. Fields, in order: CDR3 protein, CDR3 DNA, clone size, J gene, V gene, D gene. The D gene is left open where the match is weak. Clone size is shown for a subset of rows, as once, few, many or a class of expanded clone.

CDR3 protein: CASSSQTGNNSPLHF
CDR3 DNA: TGTGCCAGCAGTTCCCAGACAGGGAATAATTCACCCCTCCACTTT
clone size: many
J gene: TRBJ1-6
V gene: TRBV12-3/TRBV12-4
D gene: TRBD1

CDR3 protein: CASSQQGSENTEAFF
CDR3 DNA: TGTGCCAGCAGCCAACAGGGCAGTGAGAACACTGAAGCTTTCTTT
clone size: many
J gene: TRBJ1-1
V gene: TRBV7-9
D gene: NA

CDR3 protein: CASSNRTSGRPNTGELFF
CDR3 DNA: TGTGCCAGCAGCAACCGGACTAGCGGGCGTCCGAACACCGGGGAGCTGTTTTTT
clone size: many
J gene: TRBJ2-2
V gene: TRBV21-1
D gene: NA

CDR3 protein: CASSPGLADYEQYF
CDR3 DNA: TGTGCCAGCAGCCCGGGACTAGCGGACTACGAGCAGTACTTC
clone size: many
J gene: TRBJ2-7
V gene: TRBV9
D gene: TRBD2

CDR3 protein: CAWSPRDTEQYF
CDR3 DNA: TGTGCCTGGAGTCCCCGAGACACAGAGCAGTACTTC
clone size: NA
J gene: TRBJ2-7
V gene: TRBV30
D gene: NA

CDR3 protein: CASSPTVEQYF
CDR3 DNA: TGTGCCAGCAGCCCTACTGTCGAGCAGTACTTC
clone size: few
J gene: TRBJ2-7
V gene: TRBV7-9
D gene: NA

CDR3 protein: CASSSQLRTVANEQFF
CDR3 DNA: TGTGCCAGCAGTTCTCAGCTAAGGACAGTGGCCAATGAGCAGTTCTTC
clone size: medium-sized
J gene: TRBJ2-1
V gene: TRBV28
D gene: NA

CDR3 protein: CSVAGTAKDTQYF
CDR3 DNA: TGCAGCGTCGCCGGGACAGCAAAAGATACGCAGTATTTT
clone size: many
J gene: TRBJ2-3
V gene: TRBV29-1
D gene: TRBD1

CDR3 protein: CASSELAGVSDTQYF
CDR3 DNA: TGTGCCAGCAGCGAACTAGCGGGAGTTTCAGATACGCAGTATTTT
clone size: many
J gene: TRBJ2-3
V gene: TRBV11-1
D gene: TRBD2

CDR3 protein: CASSHGGYGYTF
CDR3 DNA: TGTGCCAGCAGCCACGGAGGCTATGGCTACACCTTC
clone size: many
J gene: TRBJ1-2
V gene: TRBV3-1
D gene: NA

CDR3 protein: CASSARGRESSYEQYF
CDR3 DNA: TGTGCCAGCAGTGCCCGGGGCAGGGAGAGCTCCTACGAGCAGTACTTC
clone size: many
J gene: TRBJ2-7
V gene: TRBV12-3/TRBV12-4
D gene: NA

CDR3 protein: CASSRSYEQYF
CDR3 DNA: TGTGCCAGCAGCCGGTCCTACGAGCAGTACTTC
clone size: medium-sized
J gene: TRBJ2-7
V gene: TRBV28
D gene: NA

CDR3 protein: CASSKNGYTF
CDR3 DNA: TGTGCCAGCAGTAAGAATGGCTACACCTTC
clone size: many
J gene: TRBJ1-2
V gene: TRBV6-4
D gene: NA

CDR3 protein: CASSSVTYRGAYEQYF
CDR3 DNA: TGTGCCAGCAGCTCCGTTACTTACCGGGGGGCCTACGAGCAGTACTTC
clone size: many
J gene: TRBJ2-7
V gene: TRBV7-2
D gene: TRBD2

CDR3 protein: CASSPGSSGNTIYF
CDR3 DNA: TGTGCCAGCAGCCCAGGGTCCTCGGGAAACACCATATATTTT
clone size: NA
J gene: TRBJ1-3
V gene: TRBV3-1
D gene: NA

CDR3 protein: CARENRYSYEQYF
CDR3 DNA: TGTGCCAGAGAGAACAGGTACTCCTACGAGCAGTACTTC
clone size: many
J gene: TRBJ2-7
V gene: TRBV28
D gene: NA

CDR3 protein: CASSRTRLYNEQFF
CDR3 DNA: TGTGCCAGCAGCCGGACTAGACTTTACAATGAGCAGTTCTTC
clone size: many
J gene: TRBJ2-1
V gene: TRBV12-3/TRBV12-4
D gene: TRBD2

CDR3 protein: CASSLMGQGLQPQHF
CDR3 DNA: TGTGCCAGCAGCTTGATGGGACAGGGGTTGCAGCCCCAGCATTTT
clone size: NA
J gene: TRBJ1-5
V gene: TRBV7-2
D gene: TRBD1

CDR3 protein: CSARDSAGLNEQFF
CDR3 DNA: TGCAGTGCTAGAGATTCGGCGGGGCTTAATGAGCAGTTCTTC
clone size: many
J gene: TRBJ2-1
V gene: TRBV20-1
D gene: NA

CDR3 protein: CASSRNIDRGRFYEQYF
CDR3 DNA: TGTGCCAGCAGCCGTAACATTGACAGGGGGCGCTTTTACGAGCAGTACTTC
clone size: few
J gene: TRBJ2-7
V gene: TRBV11-2
D gene: TRBD1

CDR3 protein: CASSSSGGPYEQYF
CDR3 DNA: TGTGCCAGCAGCTCATCCGGGGGGCCCTACGAGCAGTACTTC
clone size: NA
J gene: TRBJ2-7
V gene: TRBV7-2
D gene: NA

CDR3 protein: CASSIRGLPSGNTIYF
CDR3 DNA: TGTGCCAGTAGTATAAGGGGTCTTCCCTCTGGAAACACCATATATTTT
clone size: many
J gene: TRBJ1-3
V gene: TRBV19
D gene: NA

CDR3 protein: CASSLSVRGHQPQHF
CDR3 DNA: TGTGCCAGCAGCCTCTCGGTTAGGGGGCATCAGCCCCAGCATTTT
clone size: few
J gene: TRBJ1-5
V gene: TRBV7-2
D gene: TRBD1

CDR3 protein: CSVRKGQGMNTEAFF
CDR3 DNA: TGCAGCGTTCGCAAAGGACAGGGAATGAACACTGAAGCTTTCTTT
clone size: many
J gene: TRBJ1-1
V gene: TRBV29-1
D gene: TRBD1

CDR3 protein: CASRREVDPKTYNEQFF
CDR3 DNA: TGCGCCAGCAGGCGGGAAGTAGACCCAAAAACCTACAATGAGCAGTTCTTC
clone size: many
J gene: TRBJ2-1
V gene: TRBV5-1
D gene: NA

CDR3 protein: CASSYSRGSFYGYTF
CDR3 DNA: TGTGCCAGCAGTTACTCCAGGGGGAGTTTCTATGGCTACACCTTC
clone size: many
J gene: TRBJ1-2
V gene: TRBV6-5
D gene: TRBD1

CDR3 protein: CASSQSDRGSAGYTF
CDR3 DNA: TGCGCCAGCAGCCAATCTGACAGGGGATCGGCTGGCTACACCTTC
clone size: NA
J gene: TRBJ1-2
V gene: TRBV4-1
D gene: TRBD1

CDR3 protein: CASSVEGGRAPETQYF
CDR3 DNA: TGTGCCAGCAGCGTAGAGGGCGGGAGGGCCCCGGAGACCCAGTACTTC
clone size: NA
J gene: TRBJ2-5
V gene: TRBV9
D gene: TRBD2